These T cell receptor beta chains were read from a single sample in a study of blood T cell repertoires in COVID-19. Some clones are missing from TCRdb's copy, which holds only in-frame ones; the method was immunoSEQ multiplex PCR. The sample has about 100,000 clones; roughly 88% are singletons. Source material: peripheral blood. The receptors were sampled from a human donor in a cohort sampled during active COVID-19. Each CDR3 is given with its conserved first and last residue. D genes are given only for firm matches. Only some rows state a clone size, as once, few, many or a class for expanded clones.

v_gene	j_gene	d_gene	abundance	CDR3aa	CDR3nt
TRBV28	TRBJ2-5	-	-	CASIGGGIQETQYF	TGTGCCAGCATTGGGGGGGGCATCCAAGAGACCCAGTACTTC
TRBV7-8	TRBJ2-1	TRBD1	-	CASSPRAGTGPYNEQFF	TGTGCCAGCAGCCCAAGGGCCGGGACAGGACCCTACAATGAGCAGTTCTTC
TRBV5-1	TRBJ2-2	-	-	CASSFRDFDTGELFF	TGCGCCAGCAGCTTCCGGGACTTCGACACCGGGGAGCTGTTTTTT
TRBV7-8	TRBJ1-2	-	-	CASSLVQGSNYGYTF	TGTGCCAGCAGCTTAGTGCAGGGGAGTAACTATGGCTACACCTTC
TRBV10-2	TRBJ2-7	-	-	CASSVSSGSYEQYF	TGCGCCAGCAGTGTATCAAGCGGCAGCTACGAGCAGTACTTC
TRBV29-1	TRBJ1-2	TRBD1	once	CSVEGTGTYGYTF	TGCAGCGTTGAGGGGACAGGGACCTATGGCTACACCTTC
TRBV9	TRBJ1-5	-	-	CASSTGGAGNQPQHF	TGTGCCAGCAGCACCGGGGGGGCTGGCAATCAGCCCCAGCATTTT
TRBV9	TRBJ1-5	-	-	CASSPHPGGSNQPQHF	TGTGCCAGCAGCCCTCACCCTGGGGGGAGCAATCAGCCCCAGCATTTT
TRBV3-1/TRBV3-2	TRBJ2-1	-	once	CASSQAGGPSGTEQFF	TGTGCCAGCAGCCAAGCCGGGGGCCCTAGCGGCACCGAGCAGTTCTTC
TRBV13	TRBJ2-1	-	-	CASSLANNEQFF	TGTGCCAGCAGCTTAGCCAACAATGAGCAGTTCTTC
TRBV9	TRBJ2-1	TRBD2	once	CASSVGASGNYNEQFF	TGTGCCAGCAGCGTAGGGGCTAGCGGGAACTACAATGAGCAGTTCTTC
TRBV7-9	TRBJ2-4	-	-	CASSPPPGAKNIQYF	TGTGCCAGCAGCCCTCCCCCGGGAGCCAAAAACATTCAGTACTTC
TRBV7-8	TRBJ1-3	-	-	CASSLTHASSGNTIYF	TGTGCCAGCAGCTTAACTCACGCGAGCTCTGGAAACACCATATATTTT
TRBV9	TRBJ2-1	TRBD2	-	CASSVATSGRAVSYNEQFF	TGTGCCAGCAGCGTAGCGACTAGCGGGAGGGCCGTCTCCTACAATGAGCAGTTCTTC
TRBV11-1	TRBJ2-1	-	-	CASSLSGYNEQFF	TGTGCCAGCAGCTTATCGGGTTACAATGAGCAGTTCTTC
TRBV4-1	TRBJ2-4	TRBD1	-	CASSQRQGGIQYF	TGCGCCAGCAGCCAAAGACAGGGGGGCATTCAGTACTTC
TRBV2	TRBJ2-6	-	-	CASPGEGSGANVLTF	TGTGCCAGCCCCGGTGAGGGCTCTGGGGCCAACGTCCTGACTTTC
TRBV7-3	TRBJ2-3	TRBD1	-	CASSHGQGVTDTQYF	TGTGCCAGCAGCCACGGACAGGGGGTCACAGATACGCAGTATTTT
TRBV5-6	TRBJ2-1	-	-	CASSLRVEQFF	TGTGCCAGCAGCTTACGGGTTGAGCAGTTCTTC
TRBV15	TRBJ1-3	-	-	CATSRDRVSGNTIYF	TGTGCCACCAGCAGAGATCGGGTCTCTGGAAACACCATATATTTT
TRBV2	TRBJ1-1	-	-	CASSLRVLNTEAFF	TGTGCCAGCAGCCTCAGGGTATTAAACACTGAAGCTTTCTTT
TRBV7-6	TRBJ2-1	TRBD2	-	CASSPPTSGGAHEQFF	TGTGCCAGCAGCCCGCCGACTAGCGGGGGGGCACATGAGCAGTTCTTC
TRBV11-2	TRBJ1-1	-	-	CASSLRRVTEAFF	TGTGCCAGCAGCTTAAGAAGAGTTACTGAAGCTTTCTTT
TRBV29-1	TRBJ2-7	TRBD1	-	CSVEDRTGIFYEQYF	TGCAGCGTTGAAGATCGGACAGGGATCTTCTACGAGCAGTACTTC
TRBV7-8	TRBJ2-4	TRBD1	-	CASSWGDRDAKNIQYF	TGTGCCAGCAGCTGGGGGGACAGGGATGCCAAAAACATTCAGTACTTC
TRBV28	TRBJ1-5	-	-	CASSRGYQPQHF	TGTGCCAGCAGCAGGGGTTATCAGCCCCAGCATTTT
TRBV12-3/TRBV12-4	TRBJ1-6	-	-	CASSLRGKETLHF	TGTGCCAGCAGTTTACGGGGGAAGGAAACCCTCCACTTT
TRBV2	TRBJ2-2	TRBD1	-	CASSEMDRGNGELFF	TGTGCCAGCAGTGAAATGGACAGGGGTAACGGGGAGCTGTTTTTT
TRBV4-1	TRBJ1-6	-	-	CASSPREGYNSPLHF	TGCGCCAGCAGCCCCCGGGAGGGCTATAATTCACCCCTCCACTTT
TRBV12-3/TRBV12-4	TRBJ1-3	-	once	CASRAQGNTIYF	TGTGCCAGCAGGGCCCAAGGAAACACCATATATTTT
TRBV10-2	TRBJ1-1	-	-	CASSSQGNTEAFF	TGCGCCAGCAGTTCACAGGGGAACACTGAAGCTTTCTTT
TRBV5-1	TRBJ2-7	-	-	CASSLVGLLGAEQYF	TGCGCCAGCAGCTTGGTGGGACTCCTCGGGGCCGAGCAGTACTTC
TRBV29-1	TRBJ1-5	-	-	CSVVVASDSNQPQHF	TGCAGCGTTGTTGTAGCGTCAGATAGCAATCAGCCCCAGCATTTT
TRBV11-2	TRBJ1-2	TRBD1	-	CASSAGTGANYGYTF	TGTGCCAGCAGCGCAGGGACAGGGGCCAACTATGGCTACACCTTC
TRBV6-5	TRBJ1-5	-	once	CASSSRGRSNQPQHF	TGTGCCAGCAGTTCTAGGGGCAGGAGCAATCAGCCCCAGCATTTT
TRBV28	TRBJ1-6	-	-	CATLMVEGGPLHF	TGTGCCACCTTGATGGTTGAGGGCGGACCCCTCCACTTT
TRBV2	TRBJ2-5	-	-	CASRAFGGAPVETQYF	TGTGCCAGCAGGGCTTTTGGGGGGGCGCCGGTGGAGACCCAGTACTTC
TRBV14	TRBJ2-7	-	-	CASSQDWGTTYEQYF	TGTGCCAGCAGCCAAGATTGGGGGACAACCTACGAGCAGTACTTC
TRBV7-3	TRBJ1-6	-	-	CASRRELNSPLHF	TGTGCCAGCAGGAGAGAGTTGAATTCACCCCTCCACTTT
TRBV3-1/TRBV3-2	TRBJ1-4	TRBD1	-	CASRQRTGGNEKLFF	TGTGCCAGCAGGCAGAGGACAGGGGGAAATGAAAAACTGTTTTTT
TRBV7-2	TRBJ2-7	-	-	CASSSGLGPPYEQYF	TGTGCCAGCAGCTCCGGTCTGGGGCCGCCCTACGAGCAGTACTTC
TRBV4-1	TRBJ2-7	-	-	CASSPSWGLRSYEQYF	TGCGCCAGCAGCCCCTCCTGGGGGCTCCGCTCCTACGAGCAGTACTTC
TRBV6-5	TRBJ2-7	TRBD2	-	CASSYSMRLATYEQYF	TGTGCCAGCAGTTACTCGATGCGACTAGCAACCTACGAGCAGTACTTC